This entry is about one T cell receptor beta chain. As processed by the authors: The assay estimated nucleated cells by amplifying reference gene primers. Libraries were prepared by immunoSEQ multiplex PCR; TCRdb keeps only in-frame clonotypes and omits some of them. The D gene and trimming were derived from the DNA, and the V and J assignments and clone size from that table. Seen here are roughly 250,000 clones, 91% observed once, and the top ten hold 0.95% to 1.5%. CDR3 length: 14 residues. Trimming pared 0 bases from V and 6 bases from J, leaving 11 bases between. CDR1 MNHEY and CDR2 SVGEGT come from the germline V gene. The sample originates from a study of blood T cell repertoires in COVID-19. At the level of the study: Sites across the United States, Italy and Spain contributed samples from acute and convalescent COVID-19.

J is TRBJ1-1 and V is TRBV6-2 or TRBV6-3; unclear D gene. Sample: PBMCs or T cells enriched from blood (not recorded which). This TCR came from a human donor in a cohort exposed to, infected with or recovered from COVID-19 (not recorded which). The donor label of this sample is uncertain. CDR3 DNA: TGTGCCAGCAGTTACTCGTTACAGAGGGCTGAAGCTTTCTTT. This codes for CASSYSLQRAEAFF.